This T cell receptor (beta chain) comes out of a study of shared clonotypes between healthy human individuals. Study context: The study used three CD4 naive, three CD4 memory, two CD8 naive and one CD8 memory plate per donor. Study outcomes and limitations: Generally, naive subsets came out with larger estimated richness than memory subsets.

Germline V gives CDR1 MNHEY, CDR2 SMNVEV (reference sequence). With V trimmed by 4 bases and J by 6 bases, 8 bases remained unmatched. The CDR3 is 15 residues long. About this clone: Antigen: not known.

In the naive CD8 group, cells lacked CD45RO and were positively selected for CCR7, so terminally differentiated effector memory CD45RA+ cells were left out. Authors' data handling: Filtering differed since immunoSEQ provided only junctions, with no quality scores. Generated by immunoSEQ multiplex PCR, the TCRdb table keeps only in-frame clones and is missing some. V, J and clone size reflect that table, while D and trimming were determined from the DNA. The profile covers approximately 1.9 million clones, with around 93% appearing a single time and approximately 1.6% taken by the ten largest. This sequence joins TRBV27 and TRBJ2-2; 7 bases align to TRBD1. Sequencing used naive CD8+ T cells from PBMCs. The sequence derives from a man aged 18 to 29 in good health. Some clones in this sample may be carry-over from other donors' samples. The CDR3 nucleotides read TGTGCCAGCAGTTGGGACAGTATAGTCGCCGGGGAGCTGTTTTTT. This codes for CASSWDSIVAGELFF.